A selection of T cell receptor beta chains follows, all from one sample in a study of vaccination and CD4 T cells after COVID-19. Their specific antigens are unknown. Each CDR3 protein gets one entry after TCRdb re-called the PCR reads with MiXCR. The data hold some 10,000 distinct CDR3 sequences, with roughly 45% observed a single time. Sample: CD4+ T cells from blood, cultured in vitro. The receptors come from a human donor in good health. The CDR3 runs from the conserved cysteine through the conserved F or W. A D gene is named only where the DNA matches it firmly. Clone size is not always given. Where it is, it says once, few, many or a class for expanded clones.

clone_size	v_call	d_call	j_call	cdr3_aa	cdr3_nt
-	TRBV7-8	TRBD1	TRBJ1-3	CASSPQTGALGNTIYF	TGTGCCAGCAGCCCCCAGACAGGGGCCCTCGGAAACACCATATATTTT
-	TRBV6-1	TRBD1	TRBJ2-1	CASTGQGGYNEQFF	TGTGCCAGCACCGGACAGGGCGGGTACAATGAGCAGTTCTTC
few	TRBV27	TRBD2	TRBJ2-7	CASSPGLAGARYEQYF	TGTGCCAGCAGTCCAGGACTAGCGGGAGCCCGCTACGAGCAGTACTTC
-	TRBV6-1	-	TRBJ2-1	CASTSWEGRDRQDEQFF	TGTGCCAGCACCTCATGGGAGGGCCGGGATCGACAGGATGAGCAGTTCTTC
-	TRBV19	-	TRBJ1-2	CASSPQGYDGYTF	TGTGCCAGTAGTCCTCAGGGGTATGATGGCTACACCTTC
few	TRBV7-3	TRBD1	TRBJ1-5	CASSAQTGDNQPQHF	TGTGCCAGCAGCGCCCAGACAGGGGATAATCAGCCCCAGCATTTT
-	TRBV6-4	-	TRBJ2-3	CASKWDSPLTDTQYF	TGTGCCAGCAAATGGGACTCTCCCCTCACAGATACGCAGTATTTT
-	TRBV28	-	TRBJ2-2	CASSFGSGELFF	TGTGCCAGCAGTTTCGGTTCCGGGGAGCTGTTTTTT
-	TRBV7-9	-	TRBJ1-6	CASSNDGNSPLHF	TGTGCCAGCTCAAACGACGGGAATTCACCCCTCCACTTT
-	TRBV6-1	-	TRBJ2-7	CASSVRVRDIRGEQYF	TGTGCCAGCAGTGTCCGGGTCAGGGACATTCGGGGCGAGCAGTACTTC
few	TRBV20-1	TRBD2	TRBJ2-1	CSARDRMGGRGEQFF	TGCAGTGCTAGAGATCGGATGGGGGGGAGGGGTGAGCAGTTCTTC
-	TRBV6-4	-	TRBJ2-1	CANPALPPPNEQFF	TGTGCCAACCCCGCCCTCCCCCCACCCAATGAGCAGTTCTTC
-	TRBV19	TRBD1	TRBJ1-1	CASSTRGQLNTEAFF	TGTGCCAGTAGTACCCGGGGACAGTTGAACACTGAAGCTTTCTTT
few	TRBV7-6	-	TRBJ1-5	CASSLGSAGNQPQHF	TGTGCCAGCAGCTTAGGTTCGGCAGGAAATCAGCCCCAGCATTTT
-	TRBV6-5	TRBD2	TRBJ2-2	CASSYSIGTSGHGELFF	TGTGCCAGCAGTTACTCGATAGGGACTAGCGGACACGGGGAGCTGTTTTTT
-	TRBV29-1	-	TRBJ1-1	CSVNRGAAEAFF	TGCAGCGTGAATCGGGGGGCAGCTGAAGCTTTCTTT
-	TRBV11-2	TRBD2	TRBJ2-7	CASSLGAGGGSSYEQYF	TGTGCCAGCAGCTTAGGGGCGGGAGGGGGAAGCTCCTACGAGCAGTACTTC
-	TRBV27	TRBD1	TRBJ1-2	CASSSVTGTNNYGYTF	TGTGCCAGCAGTTCGGTGACAGGGACAAATAACTATGGCTACACCTTC
few	TRBV24-1	-	TRBJ1-2	CATSVRGEGGYTF	TGTGCCACCAGTGTTCGGGGTGAGGGTGGCTACACCTTC
few	TRBV24-1	-	TRBJ1-1	CATRVRGNTEAFF	TGTGCCACCAGAGTCAGGGGGAACACTGAAGCTTTCTTT
few	TRBV20-1	-	TRBJ1-5	CSAPGGVNQPQHF	TGCAGTGCCCCCGGGGGGGTTAATCAGCCCCAGCATTTT
-	TRBV6-5	TRBD2	TRBJ2-7	CASSWTSGSSYEQYF	TGTGCCAGCAGTTGGACTAGCGGGAGCTCCTACGAGCAGTACTTC
-	TRBV20-1	-	TRBJ1-6	CSARDNRADSPLHF	TGCAGTGCTAGAGATAACAGGGCGGATTCACCCCTCCACTTT
medium-sized	TRBV2	TRBD2	TRBJ2-3	CASSPRAGGGDTQYF	TGTGCCAGCAGCCCTCGAGCGGGAGGGGGAGATACGCAGTATTTT
-	TRBV7-2	-	TRBJ2-1	CASSFSRGNEQFF	TGTGCCAGCAGCTTCTCTAGGGGCAATGAGCAGTTCTTC
few	TRBV20-1	TRBD1	TRBJ1-5	CSASTGNGNQPQHF	TGCAGTGCCTCGACAGGGAATGGCAATCAGCCCCAGCATTTT
few	TRBV7-8	-	TRBJ1-5	CASSLRSQGGQPQHF	TGTGCCAGCAGCTTAAGGTCACAGGGTGGTCAGCCCCAGCATTTT
-	TRBV6-1	TRBD1	TRBJ2-2	CASSKTGGGLFF	TGTGCCAGCAGCAAGACAGGGGGAGGGTTGTTTTTT
-	TRBV11-1	-	TRBJ2-7	CASSFARGHEQYF	TGTGCCAGCAGCTTTGCCAGGGGCCACGAGCAGTACTTC
-	TRBV25-1	TRBD1	TRBJ1-6	CASRDREHSPLHF	TGTGCCAGCAGAGACAGGGAGCATTCACCCCTCCACTTT
-	TRBV20-1	-	TRBJ2-5	CSARPLAEKETQYF	TGCAGTGCTAGACCCCTAGCAGAAAAAGAGACCCAGTACTTC
-	TRBV18	-	TRBJ1-5	CASSGREGGTQHF	TGTGCCAGCTCTGGGCGTGAAGGGGGGACCCAGCATTTT
-	TRBV6-2/TRBV6-3	TRBD1	TRBJ1-1	CASSYWTGPVTEAFF	TGTGCCAGCAGTTACTGGACAGGGCCTGTCACTGAAGCTTTCTTT
-	TRBV5-1	TRBD2	TRBJ2-1	CASSSVSTSGYNEQFF	TGCGCCAGCAGCTCTGTATCGACTAGCGGCTACAATGAGCAGTTCTTC
-	TRBV6-2/TRBV6-3	-	TRBJ1-3	CASVQGFGNTIYF	TGTGCCAGCGTACAGGGATTTGGAAACACCATATATTTT
-	TRBV4-3	TRBD1	TRBJ1-2	CASSLTTGANYGYTF	TGCGCCAGCAGCCTTACGACAGGGGCTAACTATGGCTACACCTTC
few	TRBV20-1	-	TRBJ1-2	CSARKGANYGYTF	TGCAGTGCTAGAAAGGGGGCTAACTATGGCTACACCTTC
few	TRBV6-5	TRBD1	TRBJ1-4	CASSYPDRGQEKLFF	TGTGCCAGCAGTTACCCGGACAGGGGGCAGGAAAAACTGTTTTTT
-	TRBV3-1	TRBD2	TRBJ2-3	CASSQEPLSSGSRTDTQYF	TGTGCCAGCAGCCAAGAGCCCTTGTCTAGCGGGAGTAGGACAGATACGCAGTATTTT
few	TRBV6-2/TRBV6-3	TRBD1	TRBJ2-7	CASSDPGTGSDEQYF	TGTGCCAGCAGCGACCCCGGGACAGGGTCTGACGAGCAGTACTTC
-	TRBV7-8	-	TRBJ1-5	CASSTRLGGNQPQHF	TGTGCCAGCAGCACCCGACTGGGAGGCAATCAGCCCCAGCATTTT
-	TRBV18	TRBD2	TRBJ2-1	CASSQGLAPNNEQFF	TGTGCCAGCTCACAAGGACTAGCGCCGAACAATGAGCAGTTCTTC
-	TRBV2	TRBD2	TRBJ2-1	CANPGTSGSPSPEQFF	TGTGCCAATCCCGGGACTAGCGGGAGTCCTTCCCCTGAGCAGTTCTTC
-	TRBV7-6	TRBD2	TRBJ2-1	CASSLLALAGGSEQFF	TGTGCCAGCAGCTTATTGGCCCTAGCGGGAGGGTCTGAGCAGTTCTTC
-	TRBV19	-	TRBJ2-7	CASSMRGSSYEQYF	TGTGCCAGTAGTATGAGGGGGAGCTCCTACGAGCAGTACTTC
-	TRBV10-3	-	TRBJ2-1	CAISESIQTTNYNEQFF	TGTGCCATCAGTGAGTCGATACAGACAACGAACTACAATGAGCAGTTCTTC